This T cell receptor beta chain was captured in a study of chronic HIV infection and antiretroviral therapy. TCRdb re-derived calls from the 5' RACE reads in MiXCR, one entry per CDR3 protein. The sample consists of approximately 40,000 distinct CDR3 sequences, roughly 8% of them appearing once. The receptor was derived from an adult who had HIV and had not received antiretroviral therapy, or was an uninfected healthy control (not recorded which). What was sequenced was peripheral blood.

The CDR3 here is CSVVSGPIYGYTF. DNA of the CDR3: TGCAGCGTTGTATCAGGTCCGATTTATGGCTACACCTTC. The J gene is TRBJ1-2, the V gene TRBV29-1; D is ambiguous. V lost 4 bases, J lost 5 bases, and 14 bases lay in between. The CDR3 length is 13 residues. From germline, CDR1 is SQVTM and CDR2 ANQGSEA.